This TCR beta chain is drawn from a study of siplizumab effects on memory and regulatory T cells. Only in-frame clones appear in the TCRdb table, and some are missing; sequencing was by immunoSEQ multiplex PCR. The data show fewer than 120,000 clones, 92% seen once. General study results and limits: Roughly 80-95% of proliferating clones (CD4+ or CD8+) could not be assigned a naive or memory phenotype. Alloreactive sequences whose origin lay in unstimulated CD4+ memory cells were significantly reduced by siplizumab. Naive T cells apparently outstripped memory cells in diversity and seemed major alloresponse contributors.

V was cut by 4 bases and J by 5 bases, with 9 bases left in between. Germline CDR1 and CDR2: SGHVS and FQNEAQ. The CDR3 loop spans 14 amino acids. As regards this clone: As yet, its antigen is unknown.

V is TRBV7-8 and J is TRBJ1-6; no firm D call. This TCR was sampled from a human donor in good health. The sequenced sample was CD4+ T cells sorted from blood. CDR3 DNA sequence: TGTGCCAGCAGCTCCGGGAACAATAATTCACCCCTCCACTTT. As protein: CASSSGNNNSPLHF.